This T cell receptor beta chain was documented in a study of T cell responses to AZD1222 COVID-19 vaccine. Study details: Pooled samples include second doses given at about 4 or 12 weeks. Study-wide results and caveats: Baseline seropositives among AZD1222 recipients totaled only six or seven. With two AZD1222 doses given, Spike-specific TCR breadth and depth both rose. The reported proportion of spike-specific TCRs targeting unmutated variant regions was nearly half.

Remarks on this clone: What it binds is unknown.

V gave up 4 bases and J gave up 2 bases, with 17 bases separating them. This CDR3 is built from 16 residues. The repertoire was sequenced with immunoSEQ multiplex PCR; TCRdb's copy has only in-frame clones and lacks some. The sample has tens of thousands of clones, 70% to 90% seen once. The V call is TRBV23-1, the J call TRBJ2-5, with D uncertain. TRBV23-1 qualifies as an ORF whose function is uncertain. This specimen consisted of peripheral blood, obtained on day 0 of AZD1222 vaccination. The TCR was taken from an adult in good health. The DNA for the CDR3 is TGCGCCAGCAGTCCCAACGACACACCGGAACAAGAGACCCAGTACTTC. This sequence encodes CASSPNDTPEQETQYF.